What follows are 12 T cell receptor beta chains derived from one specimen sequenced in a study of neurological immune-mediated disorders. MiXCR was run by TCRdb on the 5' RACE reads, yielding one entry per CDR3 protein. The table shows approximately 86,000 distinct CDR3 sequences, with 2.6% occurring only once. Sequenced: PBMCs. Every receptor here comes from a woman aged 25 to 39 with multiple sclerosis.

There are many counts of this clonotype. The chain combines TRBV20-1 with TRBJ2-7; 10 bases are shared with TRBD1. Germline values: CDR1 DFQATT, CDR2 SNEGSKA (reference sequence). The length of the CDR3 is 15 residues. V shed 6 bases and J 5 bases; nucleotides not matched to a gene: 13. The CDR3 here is CSAATPGQGTHEQYF. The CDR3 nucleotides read TGCAGTGCAGCGACCCCGGGACAGGGGACCCACGAGCAGTACTTC.

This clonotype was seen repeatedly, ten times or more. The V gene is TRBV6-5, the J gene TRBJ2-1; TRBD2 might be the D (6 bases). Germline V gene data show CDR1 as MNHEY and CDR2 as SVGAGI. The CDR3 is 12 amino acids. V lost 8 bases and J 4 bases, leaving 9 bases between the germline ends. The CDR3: CASQGGYNEQFF. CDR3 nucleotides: TGTGCCAGCCAGGGAGGTTACAATGAGCAGTTCTTC.

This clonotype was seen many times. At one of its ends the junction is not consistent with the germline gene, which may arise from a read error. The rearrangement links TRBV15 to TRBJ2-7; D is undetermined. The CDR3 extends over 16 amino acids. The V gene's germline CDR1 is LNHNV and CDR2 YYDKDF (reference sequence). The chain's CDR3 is CATSEGKEIGSDEQYF. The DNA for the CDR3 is TGTGCCACCAGCGAAGGAAAAGAAATAGGCTCCGACGAGCAGTACTTC.

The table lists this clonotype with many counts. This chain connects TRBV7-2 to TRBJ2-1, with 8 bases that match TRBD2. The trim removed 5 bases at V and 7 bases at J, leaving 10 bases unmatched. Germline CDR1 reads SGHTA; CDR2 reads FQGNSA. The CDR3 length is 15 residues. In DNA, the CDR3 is TGTGCCAGCAGCACGGGACTAGTTGTTGGAAATGAGCAGTTCTTC. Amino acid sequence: CASSTGLVVGNEQFF.

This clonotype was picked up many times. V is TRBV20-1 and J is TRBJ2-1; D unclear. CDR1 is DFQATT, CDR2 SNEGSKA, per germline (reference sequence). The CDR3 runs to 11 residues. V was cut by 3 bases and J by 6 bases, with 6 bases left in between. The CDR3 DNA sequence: TGCAGTGCTAGCTCCCCCAATGAGCAGTTCTTC. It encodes CSASSPNEQFF.

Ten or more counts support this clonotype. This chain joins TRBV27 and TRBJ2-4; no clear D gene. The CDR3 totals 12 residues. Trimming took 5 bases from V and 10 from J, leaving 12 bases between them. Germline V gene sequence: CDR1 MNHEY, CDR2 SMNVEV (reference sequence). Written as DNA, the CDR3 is TGTGCCAGCAGTCCCCACCTGGGGATTCAGTACTTC. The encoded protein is CASSPHLGIQYF.

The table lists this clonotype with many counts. CDR3 protein: CASSLSGTSITGELFF. The CDR3 DNA reads as TGTGCCAGCAGCTTATCCGGGACTAGCATCACCGGGGAGCTGTTTTTT. The chain links TRBV7-7 to TRBJ2-2; 9 positions match TRBD2. Germline V gene sequence: CDR1 SSHAT, CDR2 FNYEAQ (reference sequence). The CDR3 spans 16 residues. Unmatched junction bases numbered 5, after V lost 2 bases and J lost 4 bases.

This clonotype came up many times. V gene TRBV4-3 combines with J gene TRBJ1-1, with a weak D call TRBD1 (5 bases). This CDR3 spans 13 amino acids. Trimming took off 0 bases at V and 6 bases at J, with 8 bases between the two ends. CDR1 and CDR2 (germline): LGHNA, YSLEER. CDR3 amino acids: CASSQDRVAEAFF. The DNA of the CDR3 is TGCGCCAGCAGCCAAGACAGGGTGGCTGAAGCTTTCTTT.

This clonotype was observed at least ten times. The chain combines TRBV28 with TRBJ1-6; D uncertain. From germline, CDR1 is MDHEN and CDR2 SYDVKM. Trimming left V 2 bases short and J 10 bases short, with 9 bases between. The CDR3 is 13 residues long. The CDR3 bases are TGTGCCAGCAGTTTAAAGGTTGCCTCACCCCTCCACTTT. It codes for CASSLKVASPLHF.

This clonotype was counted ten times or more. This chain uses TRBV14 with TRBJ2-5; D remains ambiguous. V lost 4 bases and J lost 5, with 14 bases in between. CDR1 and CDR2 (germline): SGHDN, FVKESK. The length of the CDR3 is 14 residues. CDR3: CASSRRSGAETQYF. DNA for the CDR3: TGTGCCAGCAGCCGCCGGTCGGGCGCGGAGACCCAGTACTTC.

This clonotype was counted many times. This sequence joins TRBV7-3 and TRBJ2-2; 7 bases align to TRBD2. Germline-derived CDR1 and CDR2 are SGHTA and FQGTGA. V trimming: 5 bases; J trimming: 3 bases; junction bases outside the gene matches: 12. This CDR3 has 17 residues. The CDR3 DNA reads TGTGCCAGCAGCCCCTTTAGGCGGGAGACCGACACCGGGGAGCTGTTTTTT. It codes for CASSPFRRETDTGELFF.

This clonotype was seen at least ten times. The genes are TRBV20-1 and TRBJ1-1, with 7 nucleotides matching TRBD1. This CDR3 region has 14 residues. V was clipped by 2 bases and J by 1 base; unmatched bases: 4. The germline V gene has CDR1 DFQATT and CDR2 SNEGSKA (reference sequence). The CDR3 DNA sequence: TGCAGTGCTAGACCCCAGGGGGGGAACACTGAAGCTTTCTTT. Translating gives CSARPQGGNTEAFF.